Shown below are 17 T cell receptor beta chains from a single sample sequenced in a study of blood T cell repertoires in COVID-19 (dated by TCRdb to about 2020). Library construction relied on the immunoSEQ multiplex PCR assay. What TCRdb holds here is the immuneACCESS table cut down to in-frame rearrangements. Part of the clones is not present; checked against another copy, under half of the missing clones reflect an unresolved V gene, and the others are unexplained. Present in this sample are approximately 170,000 clones, around four fifths of which were seen just once. The ten largest clones add up to roughly 15% of the sample. Material for sequencing was peripheral blood. These receptors were taken from a woman between 70 and 85 years old with COVID-19, enrolled during active disease.

The chain joins TRBV2 to TRBJ1-4; tentatively, D is TRBD1 (5 bases). V was cut by 1 base and J by 8 bases, with 17 bases left in between. In germline, CDR1 is SNHLY, CDR2 FYNNEI. There are 16 residues in the CDR3. The CDR3 loop is CASSEVMSGGGEKLFF. The CDR3 nucleotides are TGTGCCAGCAGTGAAGTAATGTCCGGGGGTGGAGAAAAACTGTTTTTT. Using reference TRBV2 and TRBJ1-4 for the parts outside the CDR3, the full variable domain is EPEVTQTPSHQVTQMGQEVILRCVPISNHLYFYWYRQILGQKVEFLVSFYNNEISEKSEIFDDQFSVERPDGSNFTLKIRSTKLEDSAMYFCASSEVMSGGGEKLFFGSGTQLSVL.

The chain employs TRBV6-6 and TRBJ1-4, with 10 nucleotides matching TRBD1. The CDR3 totals 15 residues. V trimming: 5 bases; J trimming: 8 bases; junction bases outside the gene matches: 8. Germline assignment: CDR1 MNHNY and CDR2 SVGAGI (reference sequence). CDR3 amino acids: CASSQRTGGMEKLFF. The CDR3 DNA reads as TGTGCCAGCAGTCAAAGGACAGGGGGAATGGAAAAACTGTTTTTT.

This clone was observed a handful of times. V and J are TRBV5-4 and TRBJ2-7, with D perhaps TRBD2 (5 bases). Germline CDR1 reads SGHNT; CDR2 reads YYREEE (reference sequence). This CDR3 is 14 amino acids long. V lost 2 bases, J lost 4 bases, and 13 bases lay in between. CDR3 residues: CASSFESGVYEQYF. DNA of the CDR3: TGTGCCAGCAGCTTCGAATCCGGGGTTTACGAGCAGTACTTC.

In regard to this clone: One junction end does not reproduce the germline sequence, and a read error may be involved. V is TRBV11-1 and J is TRBJ2-2, with D possibly TRBD2 on 6 matching bases. The CDR3 covers 14 residues. Germline CDR1 SGHAT, CDR2 FQDESV (reference sequence). CDR3 residues: CASRPVGTFTGLIF. The CDR3 DNA follows: TGTGCCAGCAGACCCGTTGGGACTTTTACTGGATTGATTTTT.

The chain uses TRBV6-1 and TRBJ1-5; D might be TRBD1 (6 bases). This CDR3 has 16 amino acids. The germline gives CDR1 MNHNS, CDR2 SASEGT. The V gene lost 2 bases and the J gene lost 4 bases, with 15 bases spanning the gap. In DNA form, the CDR3 reads TGTGCCAGCAGTGAATTCACCGGGACATCAAATCAGCCCCAGCATTTT. It encodes CASSEFTGTSNQPQHF.

The CDR3 coding sequence is TGTGCCAGTAGTATGGAAGACAGGGATTGGCAGCCCCAGCATTTT. Amino acids: CASSMEDRDWQPQHF. The rearrangement uses TRBV19 and TRBJ1-5; TRBD1 matches at 7 bases. Germline V lookup: CDR1 LNHDA, CDR2 SQIVND (reference sequence). The CDR3 sequence is 15 residues long. V was pared by 3 bases and J by 7 bases, with 9 bases of the junction left unmatched.

The chain combines TRBV7-2 with TRBJ1-1; D perhaps matches TRBD1 (5 bases). Trimming removed 0 bases from V and 8 bases from J, with 13 bases in between. CDR3 length: 14 amino acids. Germline V gene data show CDR1 as SGHTA and CDR2 as FQGNSA. This chain's CDR3 is CASSLAYGGLEAFF. As DNA, the CDR3 is TGTGCCAGCAGCTTAGCGTACGGGGGGTTAGAAGCTTTCTTT.

As DNA, the CDR3 is TGTGCCAGCAGCCTACCGGGACAGGGTCAGCAGGATGGCTACACCTTC. It yields the protein CASSLPGQGQQDGYTF. V is TRBV5-6 and J is TRBJ1-2, with TRBD1 matching 9 bases. CDR1 is SGHDT and CDR2 is YYEEEE in the germline V gene. The CDR3 covers 16 residues. The V and J ends lost 4 bases and 6 bases, in that order; junction bases with no gene match: 13.

This chain links TRBV12-5 with TRBJ1-1; TRBD1 agrees at 7 bases. Per germline, CDR1 LGHNT and CDR2 FRNRAP. CDR3 length: 14 residues. The V and J ends lost 5 bases and 3 bases, in that order; junction bases with no gene match: 6. CDR3 loop: CASGPGQFDTEAFF. CDR3 DNA sequence: TGTGCTAGTGGTCCGGGACAGTTCGACACTGAAGCTTTCTTT.

The chain recombines TRBV6-2 or TRBV6-3 with TRBJ2-1, with 10 bases aligning to TRBD1. Looked up from germline, CDR1 is MNHEY and CDR2 is SVGEGT. The CDR3 is 13 amino acids. The V and J ends lost 6 bases and 7 bases, in that order; junction bases with no gene match: 3. The CDR3 here is CASSRTGGNEQFF. The CDR3 region has the DNA TGTGCCAGCAGCCGGACAGGGGGTAATGAGCAGTTCTTC.

This sequence joins TRBV9 and TRBJ2-1; TRBD1 matches at 11 bases. This CDR3 region has 15 residues. V lost 3 bases and J lost 4; bases outside the gene matches: 3. Germline CDR1 SGDLS, CDR2 YYNGEE. CDR3 protein: CASSAGTGGYNEQFF. For the CDR3, the DNA is TGTGCCAGCAGCGCAGGGACAGGGGGATACAATGAGCAGTTCTTC.

The chain has TRBV6-1 and TRBJ1-6, with 7 bases identical to TRBD1. The germline gives CDR1 MNHNS, CDR2 SASEGT. J lost 9 bases, V lost 2 bases, and 4 bases had no gene match. The CDR3 loop spans 14 amino acids. The chain's CDR3 is CASSERAGGSPLHF. The DNA of the CDR3 is TGTGCCAGCAGTGAACGAGCAGGGGGTTCACCCCTCCACTTT.

The V gene is TRBV9, the J gene TRBJ2-3, with a tentative D call TRBD1 (6 bases). This CDR3 is built from 16 residues. In germline, CDR1 is SGDLS, CDR2 YYNGEE. Deletions cut 0 bases from V and 4 bases from J, with 15 bases between. Here the CDR3 DNA reads TGTGCCAGCAGCGTAGGTGGGGGCCGACTTGCAGATACGCAGTATTTT. It specifies CASSVGGGRLADTQYF.

This chain connects TRBV5-1 to TRBJ2-2; TRBD1 is a possible D gene (6 bases). CDR3 length equals 16 residues. Germline CDR1 reads SGHRS; CDR2 reads YFSETQ. The germline V and J ends were trimmed by 6 bases and 2 bases, with 17 bases remaining between them. CDR3 sequence: CASKPGTTLNTGELFF. CDR3 bases: TGCGCCAGCAAACCCGGGACAACCCTTAACACCGGGGAGCTGTTTTTT.

The CDR3 DNA sequence: TGTGCCAGCAGCCAAGGGGACACTTACACTGAAGCTTTCTTT. Its protein is CASSQGDTYTEAFF. V is TRBV3-1 (or the pseudogene TRBV3-2) and J is TRBJ1-1, with D possibly matching TRBD1 (6 bases). The V end was cut by 1 base, the J end by 3 bases, with 9 bases between. This CDR3 has 14 residues. Germline CDR1 is LGHDT and CDR2 is YNNKEL (reference sequence).

J is TRBJ2-1 and V is TRBV5-5, with D tentatively TRBD1 (6 bases). V lost 4 bases and J lost 6, with 14 bases in between. CDR3 length: 14 residues. CDR1 is SGHKS and CDR2 is YYEKEE in the germline V gene (reference sequence). CDR3 DNA: TGTGCCAGCAGCCTCAGACAGGAAATCAATGAGCAGTTCTTC. This gives the protein CASSLRQEINEQFF.

V gene TRBV2 combines with J gene TRBJ2-3; TRBD2 matches 10 bases. This CDR3 is built from 15 residues. V lost 6 bases, J lost 4 bases, and 7 bases stayed unmatched. Germline-derived CDR1 and CDR2 are SNHLY and FYNNEI. CDR3 nucleotides: TGTGCCAGCAGGGAGCTAGCGGGAGAGTCAGATACGCAGTATTTT. Its protein product is CASRELAGESDTQYF.